The clone carrying this TCR beta chain was recorded many times. Its cognate antigen is unknown. Germline V CDR1 and CDR2: MNHNS, SASEGT. The CDR3 totals 17 residues. Trimming cost V 5 bases and J 5 bases; bases outside gene matches: 14. This sample is drawn from a study of T cells in Graves' hyperthyroidism and ophthalmopathy. Findings and limits, study-wide: Appearing also in blood were most of the thyroid clonotypes expanded above 0.001.

From RNA transcripts, TCR beta CDR3 regions were amplified. HTBI primers drove first-round RT-PCR of the TCR CDR3. MiXCR, applied by TCRdb to the multiplex PCR reads, yields one record per CDR3 protein. The table has more than 350,000 distinct CDR3 sequences, 17% seen once. V usage is TRBV6-1 and J usage is TRBJ2-1, with 8 bases identical to TRBD1. Sample: blood. The TCR comes from a woman in her twenties or thirties with Graves' hyperthyroidism that later progressed to Graves' ophthalmopathy. The CDR3 is CASSTLTPGGRNNEQFF. In DNA, the CDR3 is TGTGCCAGCAGTACGCTAACACCAGGGGGCCGTAACAATGAGCAGTTCTTC.